The 20 T cell receptor beta chains given below trace back to one sample, sequenced in a study of molecular identifiers for immune sequencing clone quantification. TCRdb recomputed calls from the PCR reads with MiXCR, one row per CDR3 protein. The table shows fewer than 25,000 distinct CDR3 sequences, with 15% to 20% occurring only once. The sample was naive CD8+ T cells from blood, with Jurkat cell RNA spiked in. Stated subset: FACS-sorted CD8+CD4-CCR7+CD45RA+ naive T cells. The receptors come from a human donor in good health. Some libraries in this study had Jurkat cell RNA spiked in.

This clonotype has at least ten counts. The chain combines TRBV7-9 with TRBJ2-2; tentative D call: TRBD2 (5 bases). This CDR3 is built from 15 residues. Trimming left V 5 bases short and J 6 bases short, with 16 bases between. CDR1 SEHNR and CDR2 FQNEAQ come from the germline V gene (reference sequence). The CDR3 here is CASSPVVGVPGELFF. CDR3 sequence (DNA): TGTGCCAGCAGCCCAGTGGTGGGAGTCCCCGGGGAGCTGTTTTTT.

This clonotype was counted many times. The genes are TRBV20-1 and TRBJ2-5; D not certain. Per germline, CDR1 DFQATT and CDR2 SNEGSKA (reference sequence). V shed 1 base and J shed 0 bases, with 6 bases lying between them. The CDR3 runs to 13 residues. The chain's CDR3 is CSARVRYQETQYF. Written as DNA, the CDR3 is TGCAGTGCTAGAGTCCGGTACCAAGAGACCCAGTACTTC.

There are many counts of this clonotype. The V and J genes are TRBV12-3 or TRBV12-4 and TRBJ1-2; weak D call: TRBD1 (5 bases). Trimming removed 5 bases from V and 4 bases from J, with 14 bases in between. The CDR3 contains 14 residues. CDR3 amino acids: CASSPRGRSYGYTF. In nucleotides, the CDR3 is TGTGCCAGCAGTCCCCGGGGGAGGTCCTATGGCTACACCTTC.

This clonotype showed up just a few times. This could be a read error, since a much larger clone is one nucleotide away. This chain joins TRBV19 and TRBJ1-1; no clear D gene. V was pared by 10 bases and J by 1 base, with 10 bases between. The CDR3 is 12 residues long. Germline assignment: CDR1 LNHDA and CDR2 SQIVND (reference sequence). CDR3 coding DNA: TGTGCCACCGGAGACTGGAACACTGAAGCTTTCTTT. Translation gives CATGDWNTEAFF. Full variable domain (remainder filled in from reference TRBV19 and TRBJ1-1): DGGITQSPKYLFRKEGQNVTLSCEQNLNHDAMYWYRQDPGQGLRLIYYSQIVNDFQKGDIAEGYSVSREKKESFPLTVTSAQKNPTAFYLCATGDWNTEAFFGQGTRLTVV.

This clonotype occurred many times. J is TRBJ2-7 and V is TRBV6-2 or TRBV6-3; a possible D gene is TRBD1 (6 bases). Germline V gene data show CDR1 as MNHEY and CDR2 as SVGEGT. The V gene lost 6 bases and the J gene lost 3 bases, with 21 bases spanning the gap. The length of the CDR3 is 16 residues. CDR3 region: CASSSLVASTGYEQYF. CDR3 sequence (DNA): TGTGCCAGCAGCTCCCTGGTGGCTTCGACAGGCTACGAGCAGTACTTC.

This clonotype was seen a few times. The V and J genes are TRBV10-3 and TRBJ2-5; D is unclear. Between the trimmed V and J ends, which lost 0 bases and 2 bases, there was a span of 22 bases. Germline V CDR1 and CDR2: ENHRY, SYGVKD. CDR3 length: 19 amino acids. The CDR3 here is CAISESVPLTEMGQETQYF. DNA of the CDR3: TGTGCCATCAGTGAGTCAGTTCCCCTTACGGAAATGGGGCAAGAGACCCAGTACTTC.

This clonotype has a count of ten or more. This rearrangement joins TRBV28 to TRBJ2-5; D may be TRBD2 (6 bases). V lost 1 base, J lost 2 bases, and 17 bases lay in between. This CDR3 spans 17 amino acids. Germline V gene sequence: CDR1 MDHEN, CDR2 SYDVKM. The CDR3 protein is CASSLFGGWIVQETQYF. The CDR3 DNA reads as TGTGCCAGCAGTTTATTCGGGGGATGGATCGTACAAGAGACCCAGTACTTC.

This clonotype showed up many times. The chain links TRBV27 to TRBJ2-7; D remains unclear. In germline, CDR1 is MNHEY, CDR2 SMNVEV (reference sequence). Between the trimmed V and J ends, which lost 8 bases and 4 bases, there was a span of 9 bases. The CDR3 contains 11 residues. CDR3: CASSAGYEQYF. The CDR3 nucleotides read TGTGCCAGCTCCGCCGGGTACGAGCAGTACTTC.

Note on this clonotype: This clone may be a read error of a much larger clone one base away. The genes are TRBV9 and TRBJ1-5; no reliable D call. The V end was cut by 0 bases, the J end by 3 bases, with 10 bases between. CDR3 size: 15 residues. CDR1 is SGDLS and CDR2 is YYNGEE in the germline V gene. The CDR3 region is CASSVGPGVNQPQHF. DNA for the CDR3: TGTGCCAGCAGCGTAGGCCCCGGGGTCAATCAGCCCCAGCATTTT.

This clonotype was counted many times. The J gene is TRBJ2-1, the V gene TRBV11-3; possible D gene TRBD1, 6 bases. The ends were cut back, 2 bases at V and 3 bases at J, with 11 bases in the middle. CDR1 SGHNT and CDR2 YENEEA come from the germline V gene. The length of the CDR3 is 15 residues. The CDR3, as DNA: TGTGCCAGCAGCTTACTTAGGGGGAACTACAATGAGCAGTTCTTC. This gives the protein CASSLLRGNYNEQFF.

This clonotype has a count of ten or more. The V gene is TRBV9, the J gene TRBJ2-7, with D possibly matching TRBD1 (6 bases). Trimming cost V 0 bases and J 5 bases, with 15 bases left between them. The germline V gene has CDR1 SGDLS and CDR2 YYNGEE. CDR3 length: 15 amino acids. The CDR3 nucleotides are TGTGCCAGCAGCGTAGCCTGGCCAGGGGCTCACGAGCAGTACTTC. Translated, it gives CASSVAWPGAHEQYF.

This clonotype was counted many times. The chain has TRBV12-3 or TRBV12-4 and TRBJ1-1, with 9 bases fitting TRBD1. The CDR3 is 15 residues long. The ends lost 5 bases at V and 6 bases at J; junction bases unmatched: 10. The CDR3: CASSPRTGVAAEAFF. CDR3 bases: TGTGCCAGCAGTCCCCGGACAGGGGTGGCGGCTGAAGCTTTCTTT.

There are many counts of this clonotype. An end of the junction does not agree with germline; a read error may underlie this. The J gene is TRBJ2-5, the V gene TRBV7-7, with a tentative D call TRBD1 (6 bases). CDR1 SSHAT and CDR2 FNYEAQ come from the germline V gene (reference sequence). The length of the CDR3 is 15 residues. Written as DNA, the CDR3 is TGTGCTAGCAGCCCAAAACAGGGAATCCAAGAGACCCAGTACTTC. This encodes CASSPKQGIQETQYF.

As concerns this clonotype: The final CDR3 position lacks the conserved phenylalanine or tryptophan, pointing to a likely read error. Because the CDR3's place on the DNA is in doubt, the DNA is left out and the CDR3 is given as listed by TCRdb. CDR3: CASSDRTGGTTEAFL. The chain joins TRBV6-1 to TRBJ1-1; the tabulated D call, TRBD1, remains unverified against the DNA. The CDR3 extends over 15 residues, inclusive of both ends. Germline V gene data show CDR1 as MNHNS and CDR2 as SASEGT.

This clonotype was seen ten or more times. V gene TRBV11-2 combines with J gene TRBJ2-7, with D maybe TRBD2 (5 bases). Germline CDR1 reads SGHAT; CDR2 reads FQNNGV. The CDR3 is 13 residues long. V was shortened by 3 bases and J by 4 bases, with 10 bases between the two germline ends. The CDR3 sequence is CASSLEVLYEQYF. The CDR3 region has the DNA TGTGCCAGCAGCTTGGAGGTTCTTTACGAGCAGTACTTC.

Concerning this clonotype: An end of the junction does not agree with germline; a read error may underlie this. This rearrangement joins TRBV7-9 to TRBJ2-7, with D possibly TRBD2 on 5 matching bases. CDR1 is SEHNR and CDR2 is FQNEAQ in the germline V gene (reference sequence). CDR3 size: 13 residues. CDR3 nucleotide sequence: TGTGCCAGCAGCCCGGGGTTTGCCTACGGGCAGTACTTC. Protein sequence: CASSPGFAYGQYF.

The table lists this clonotype with many counts. This rearrangement joins TRBV29-1 to TRBJ1-1, with D tentatively TRBD1 (5 bases). V dropped 4 bases and J dropped 4 bases, with 10 bases sitting between them. Germline loops: CDR1 SQVTM, CDR2 ANQGSEA. The CDR3 has 12 amino acids. CDR3 protein: CSVVGGSTEAFF. Here the CDR3 DNA reads TGCAGCGTTGTGGGGGGAAGCACTGAAGCTTTCTTT.

The table lists this clonotype with many counts. The chain employs TRBV27 and TRBJ2-3; 14 positions agree with TRBD2. The CDR3 contains 17 residues. Looked up from germline, CDR1 is MNHEY and CDR2 is SMNVEV (reference sequence). V shed 3 bases and J 6 bases; nucleotides not matched to a gene: 8. This CDR3 is CASSLEGLAGEYDTQYF. The CDR3 DNA reads TGTGCCAGCAGTTTGGAGGGACTAGCGGGAGAGTACGATACGCAGTATTTT.

Ten or more counts support this clonotype. The chain couples TRBV29-1 to TRBJ2-7; D unclear. Trimming removed 1 base from V and 3 bases from J, with 10 bases in between. There are 13 residues in the CDR3. Germline V gene lookup returns CDR1 SQVTM and CDR2 ANQGSEA. The CDR3 is CSVEAGGSYEQYF. As DNA, the CDR3 is TGCAGCGTTGAAGCTGGCGGCAGCTACGAGCAGTACTTC.

This clonotype was seen at least ten times. The chain recombines TRBV3-2 with TRBJ1-5. TRBV3-2 is termed a pseudogene. The CDR3 runs 14 residues. The CDR3 is CASSQIRAGQPQHF. In DNA, the CDR3 is TGTGCCAGCAGCCAAATCAGGGCCGGACAGCCCCAGCATTTT.